The clone carrying this T cell receptor beta chain was counted many times. No antigen is known for it. V was clipped by 5 bases and J by 0 bases, with 10 bases between them. The CDR3 covers 15 residues. Germline V gene data show CDR1 as MNHNS and CDR2 as SASEGT. This record belongs to a study of blood T cells in healthy people across ages. Study results and limitations: Higher diversity and more naive CD4+ cells were features of long-lived donors, compared to aged donors.

With a J-beta primer mix and a sample-barcoded 5' primer, a second PCR ran about 7 to 12 cycles. Using its own MiXCR run on the 5' RACE reads, TCRdb lists one record per CDR3 protein. This table holds 1 million or so distinct CDR3 sequences, 20% to 25% found once. These data were likewise used in another study, on T cells of mothers and their children.

The specimen was blood. The source is a girl aged 2-10 years in good health. V usage is TRBV6-1 and J usage is TRBJ2-2; no clear D gene. The CDR3 sequence is CASSSPPANTGELFF. In DNA, the CDR3 is TGTGCCAGCAGTTCCCCCCCAGCGAACACCGGGGAGCTGTTTTTT.